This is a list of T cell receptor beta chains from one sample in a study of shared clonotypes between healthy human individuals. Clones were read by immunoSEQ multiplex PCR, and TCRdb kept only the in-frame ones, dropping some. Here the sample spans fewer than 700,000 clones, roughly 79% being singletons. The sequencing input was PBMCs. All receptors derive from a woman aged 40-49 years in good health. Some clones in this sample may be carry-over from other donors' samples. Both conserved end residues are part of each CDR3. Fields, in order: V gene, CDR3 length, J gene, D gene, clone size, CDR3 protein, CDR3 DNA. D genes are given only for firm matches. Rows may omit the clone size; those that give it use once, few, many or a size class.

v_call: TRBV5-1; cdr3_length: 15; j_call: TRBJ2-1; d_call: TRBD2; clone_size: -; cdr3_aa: CASSFRTSGKNEQFF; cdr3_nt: TGCGCCAGCAGCTTCAGGACTAGCGGGAAGAATGAGCAGTTCTTC
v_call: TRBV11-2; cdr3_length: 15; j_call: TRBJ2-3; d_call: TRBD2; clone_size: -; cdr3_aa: CASSSGRGAWNTQYF; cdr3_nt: TGTGCCAGCAGCTCCGGGCGGGGGGCCTGGAATACGCAGTATTTT
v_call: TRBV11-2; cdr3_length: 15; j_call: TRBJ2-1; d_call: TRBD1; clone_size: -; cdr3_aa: CASSLSGGSHNEQFF; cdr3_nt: TGTGCCAGCAGCCTGTCAGGGGGTTCACACAATGAGCAGTTCTTC
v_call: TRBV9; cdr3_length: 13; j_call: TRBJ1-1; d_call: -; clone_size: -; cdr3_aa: CASSPLSLAEAFF; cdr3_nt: TGTGCCAGCAGCCCCCTATCTTTGGCTGAAGCTTTCTTT
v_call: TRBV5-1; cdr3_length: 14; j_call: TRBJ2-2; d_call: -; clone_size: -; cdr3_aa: CASSSMDNTGELFF; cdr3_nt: TGCGCCAGCAGCTCGATGGACAACACCGGGGAGCTGTTTTTT
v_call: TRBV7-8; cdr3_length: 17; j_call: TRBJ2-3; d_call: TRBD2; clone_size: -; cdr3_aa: CASSLALLAGGADTQYF; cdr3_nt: TGTGCCAGCAGCTTAGCCCTTCTAGCGGGAGGCGCAGATACGCAGTATTTT
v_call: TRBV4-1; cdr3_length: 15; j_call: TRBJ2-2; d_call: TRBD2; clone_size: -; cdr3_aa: CASTTSAALTGELFF; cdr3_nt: TGCGCCAGCACCACTAGCGCAGCTCTGACCGGGGAGCTGTTTTTT
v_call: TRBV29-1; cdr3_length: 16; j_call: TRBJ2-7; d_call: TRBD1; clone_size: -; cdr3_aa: CSVEDGDRGLLYEQYF; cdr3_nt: TGCAGCGTTGAAGATGGGGACAGGGGATTACTCTACGAGCAGTACTTC
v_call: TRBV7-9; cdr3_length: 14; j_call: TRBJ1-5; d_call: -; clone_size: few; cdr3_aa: CASSLQGSNQPQHF; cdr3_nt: TGTGCCAGCAGCTTACAGGGGAGCAATCAGCCCCAGCATTTT
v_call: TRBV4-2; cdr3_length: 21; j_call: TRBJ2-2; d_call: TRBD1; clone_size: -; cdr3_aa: CASSLTWDVVQGDWNTGELFF; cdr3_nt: TGTGCCAGCAGCCTCACCTGGGACGTGGTACAGGGGGACTGGAACACCGGGGAGCTGTTTTTT
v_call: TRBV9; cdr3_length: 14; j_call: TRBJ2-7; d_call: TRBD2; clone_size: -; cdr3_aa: CASSVVAGDYEQYF; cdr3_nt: TGTGCCAGCAGCGTAGTGGCGGGGGACTACGAGCAGTACTTC
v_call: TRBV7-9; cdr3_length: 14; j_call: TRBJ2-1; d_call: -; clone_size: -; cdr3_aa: CASSSQGPRNEQFF; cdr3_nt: TGTGCCAGCAGCTCACAGGGACCTAGAAATGAGCAGTTCTTC
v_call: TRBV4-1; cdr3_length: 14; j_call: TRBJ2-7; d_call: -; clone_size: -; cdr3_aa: CASSSNDGPYEQYF; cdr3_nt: TGCGCCAGCAGCTCCAATGACGGACCGTACGAGCAGTACTTC
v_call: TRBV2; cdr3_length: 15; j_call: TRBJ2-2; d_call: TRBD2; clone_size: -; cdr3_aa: CASTRSGTLTGELFF; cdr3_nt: TGTGCCAGCACGAGGAGCGGGACTCTCACCGGGGAGCTGTTTTTT
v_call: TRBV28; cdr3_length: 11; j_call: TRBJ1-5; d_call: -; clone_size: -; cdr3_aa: CASSLSWIQHF; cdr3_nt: TGTGCCAGCAGTTTATCGTGGATCCAGCATTTT
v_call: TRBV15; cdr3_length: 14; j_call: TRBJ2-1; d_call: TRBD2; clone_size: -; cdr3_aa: CATSRTSPYNEQFF; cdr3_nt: TGTGCCACCAGCAGGACTAGCCCCTACAATGAGCAGTTCTTC
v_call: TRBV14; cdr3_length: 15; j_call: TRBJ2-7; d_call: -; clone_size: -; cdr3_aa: CASSQGHLGSYEQYF; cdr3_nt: TGTGCCAGCAGCCAAGGGCATCTCGGCTCCTACGAGCAGTACTTC
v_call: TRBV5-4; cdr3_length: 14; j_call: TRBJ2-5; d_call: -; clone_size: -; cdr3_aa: CASSQQGPQETQYF; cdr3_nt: TGTGCCAGCAGCCAACAGGGACCCCAAGAGACCCAGTACTTC
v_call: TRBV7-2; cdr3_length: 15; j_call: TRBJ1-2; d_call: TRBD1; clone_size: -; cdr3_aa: CASSSLSRTGYGYTF; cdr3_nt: TGTGCCAGCAGCTCCCTTTCCCGGACAGGGTATGGCTACACCTTC
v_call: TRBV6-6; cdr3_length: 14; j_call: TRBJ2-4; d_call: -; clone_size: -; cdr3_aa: CASSTGLTKNIQYF; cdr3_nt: TGTGCCAGCAGCACAGGGTTAACCAAAAACATTCAGTACTTC
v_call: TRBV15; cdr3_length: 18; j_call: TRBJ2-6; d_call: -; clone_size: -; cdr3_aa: CATSSTLLGQAGANVLTF; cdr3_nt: TGTGCCACCAGCAGCACGCTGTTGGGGCAAGCTGGGGCCAACGTCCTGACTTTC
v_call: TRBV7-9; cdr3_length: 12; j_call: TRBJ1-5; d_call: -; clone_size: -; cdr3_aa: CASSPVDQPQHF; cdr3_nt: TGTGCCAGCAGCCCAGTAGATCAGCCCCAGCATTTT
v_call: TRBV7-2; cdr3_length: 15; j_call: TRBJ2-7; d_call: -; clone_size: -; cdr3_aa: CASSSTSTALYEQYF; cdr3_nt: TGTGCCAGCAGCTCAACGTCGACAGCCCTCTACGAGCAGTACTTC
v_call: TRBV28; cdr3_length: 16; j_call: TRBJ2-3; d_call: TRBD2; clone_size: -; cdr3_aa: CASSLPGREKTDTQYF; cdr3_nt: TGTGCCAGCAGTTTACCGGGGCGGGAGAAAACAGATACGCAGTATTTT
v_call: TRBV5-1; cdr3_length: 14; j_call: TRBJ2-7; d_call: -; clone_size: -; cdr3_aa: CASRIGMSSYEQYF; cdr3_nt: TGCGCCAGCAGGATCGGTATGAGCTCCTACGAGCAGTACTTC
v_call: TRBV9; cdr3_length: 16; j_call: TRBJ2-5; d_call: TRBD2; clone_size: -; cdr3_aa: CASSVVAGGPGETQYF; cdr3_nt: TGTGCCAGCAGCGTAGTTGCGGGAGGGCCGGGTGAGACCCAGTACTTC
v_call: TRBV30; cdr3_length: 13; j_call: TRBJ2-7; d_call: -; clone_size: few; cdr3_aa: CAWSVSSPSGQYF; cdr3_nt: TGTGCCTGGAGTGTCTCTTCCCCCTCCGGGCAGTACTTC
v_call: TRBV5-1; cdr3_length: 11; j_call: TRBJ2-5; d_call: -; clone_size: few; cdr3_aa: CASSLAETQYF; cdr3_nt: TGCGCCAGCAGCTTGGCGGAGACCCAGTACTTC
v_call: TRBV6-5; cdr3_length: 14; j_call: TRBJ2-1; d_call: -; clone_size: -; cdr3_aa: CASSYGVGYNEQFF; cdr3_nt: TGTGCCAGCAGTTACGGAGTCGGCTACAATGAGCAGTTCTTC
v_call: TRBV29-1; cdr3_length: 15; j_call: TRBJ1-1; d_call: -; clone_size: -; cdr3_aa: CSVQAGWGMNTEAFF; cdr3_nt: TGCAGCGTTCAAGCGGGATGGGGCATGAACACTGAAGCTTTCTTT
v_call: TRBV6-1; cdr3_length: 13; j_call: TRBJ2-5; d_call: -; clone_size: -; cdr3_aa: CASGARGQETQYF; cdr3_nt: TGTGCCAGCGGAGCTCGGGGCCAAGAGACCCAGTACTTC
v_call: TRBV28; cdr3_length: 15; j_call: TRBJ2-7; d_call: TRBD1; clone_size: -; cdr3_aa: CASSSSGTVSNEQYF; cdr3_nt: TGTGCCAGCAGTTCTTCCGGGACAGTTAGTAACGAGCAGTACTTC
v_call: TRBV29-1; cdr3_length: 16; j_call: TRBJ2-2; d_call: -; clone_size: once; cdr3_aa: CSVGMGGTGNTGELFF; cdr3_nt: TGCAGCGTAGGGATGGGGGGTACAGGGAACACCGGGGAGCTGTTTTTT
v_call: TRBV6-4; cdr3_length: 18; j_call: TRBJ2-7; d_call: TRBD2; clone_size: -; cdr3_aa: CASSDPKWGGSNSYEQYF; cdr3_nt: TGTGCCAGCAGTGACCCCAAATGGGGGGGGTCCAACTCCTACGAGCAGTACTTC
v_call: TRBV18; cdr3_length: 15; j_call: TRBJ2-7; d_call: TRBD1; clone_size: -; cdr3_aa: CASSPRTGGLGEQYF; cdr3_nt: TGTGCCAGCTCACCCCGGACAGGGGGCCTAGGCGAGCAGTACTTC
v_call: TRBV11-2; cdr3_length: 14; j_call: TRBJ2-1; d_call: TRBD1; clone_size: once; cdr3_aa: CASSWDSSYNEQFF; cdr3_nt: TGTGCCAGCAGCTGGGACAGCTCCTACAATGAGCAGTTCTTC
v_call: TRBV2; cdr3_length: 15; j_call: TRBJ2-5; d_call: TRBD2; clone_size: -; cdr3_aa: CASSEASGGQETQYF; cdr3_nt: TGTGCCAGCAGTGAGGCTAGCGGGGGACAAGAGACCCAGTACTTC
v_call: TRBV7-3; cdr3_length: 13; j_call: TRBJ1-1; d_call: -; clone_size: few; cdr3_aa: CASSFTSVTEAFF; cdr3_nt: TGTGCCAGCAGCTTTACATCGGTGACTGAAGCTTTCTTT
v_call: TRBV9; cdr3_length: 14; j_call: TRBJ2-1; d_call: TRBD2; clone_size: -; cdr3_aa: CASRWEGGGVEQFF; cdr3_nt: TGTGCCAGCAGGTGGGAGGGAGGAGGGGTTGAGCAGTTCTTC
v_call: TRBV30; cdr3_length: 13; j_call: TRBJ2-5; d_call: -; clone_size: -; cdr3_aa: CAWRRGGKQTQYF; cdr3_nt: TGTGCCTGGAGAAGGGGCGGGAAACAGACCCAGTACTTC
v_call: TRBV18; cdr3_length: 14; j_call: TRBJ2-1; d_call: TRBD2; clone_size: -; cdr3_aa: CASSPSGRYNEQFF; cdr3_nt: TGTGCCAGCTCCCCTAGCGGGCGCTACAATGAGCAGTTCTTC
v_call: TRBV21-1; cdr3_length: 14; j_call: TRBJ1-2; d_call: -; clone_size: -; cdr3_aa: CASSKAARNYGYTF; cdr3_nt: TGTGCCAGCAGCAAAGCTGCCAGAAACTATGGCTACACCTTC
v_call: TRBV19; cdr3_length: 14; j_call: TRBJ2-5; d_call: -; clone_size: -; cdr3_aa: CASSLGLPGETQYF; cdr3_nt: TGTGCCAGTAGTTTAGGACTCCCGGGAGAGACCCAGTACTTC
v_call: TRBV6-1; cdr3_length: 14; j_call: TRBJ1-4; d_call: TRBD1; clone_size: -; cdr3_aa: CASSRQGVGEKLFF; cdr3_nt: TGTGCCAGCAGCCGTCAGGGGGTAGGGGAAAAATTGTTTTTT
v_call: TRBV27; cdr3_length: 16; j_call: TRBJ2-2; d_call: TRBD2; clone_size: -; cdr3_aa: CASSSATSGSIGELFF; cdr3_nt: TGTGCCAGCAGTTCCGCCACTAGCGGGAGTATCGGGGAGCTGTTTTTT
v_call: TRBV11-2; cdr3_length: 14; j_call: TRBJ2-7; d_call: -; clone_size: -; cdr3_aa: CASSLDRVSYEQYF; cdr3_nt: TGTGCCAGCAGCTTAGACAGGGTCTCCTACGAGCAGTACTTC
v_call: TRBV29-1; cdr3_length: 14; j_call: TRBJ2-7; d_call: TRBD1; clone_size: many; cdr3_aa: CSESRDRAAYEQYF; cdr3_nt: TGCAGCGAGAGCCGGGACAGGGCCGCCTACGAGCAGTACTTC
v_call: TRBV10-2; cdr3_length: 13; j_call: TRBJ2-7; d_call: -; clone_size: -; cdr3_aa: CASSVGPTYEQYF; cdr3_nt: TGCGCCAGCAGCGTCGGGCCTACATACGAGCAGTACTTC
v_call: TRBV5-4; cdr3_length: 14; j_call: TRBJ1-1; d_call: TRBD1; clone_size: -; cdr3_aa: CASSPQTGRTEAFF; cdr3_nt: TGTGCCAGCAGCCCCCAGACAGGGAGGACTGAAGCTTTCTTT
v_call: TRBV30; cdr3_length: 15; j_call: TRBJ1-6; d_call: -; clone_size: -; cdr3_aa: CAWSVNSAGYSPLHF; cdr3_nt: TGTGCCTGGAGTGTGAATTCGGCAGGGTATTCACCCCTCCACTTT
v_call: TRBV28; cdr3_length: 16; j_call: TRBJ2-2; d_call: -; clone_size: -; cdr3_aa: CASSLPQGLNTGELFF; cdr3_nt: TGTGCCAGCAGTTTACCTCAGGGGCTGAACACCGGGGAGCTGTTTTTT
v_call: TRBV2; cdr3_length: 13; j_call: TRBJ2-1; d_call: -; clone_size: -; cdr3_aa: CASKDSWGYEQFF; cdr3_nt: TGTGCCAGCAAGGACTCCTGGGGCTATGAGCAGTTCTTC